In its sample, the clone carrying this T cell receptor beta chain was seen once. The data were taken from a study of cytomegalovirus exposure and HLA in healthy donors. Study summary: In terms of ancestry, the Caucasian-associated cluster contained roughly 80% of the roughly 400 genotyped donors.

It was with 60 Vbeta and 13 Jbeta primers that the PCR ran. Profiling relied on immunoSEQ multiplex PCR, and the TCRdb table lists in-frame clones only, not all of them. The table has some 70,000 clones, 76% seen once. This CDR3 has 13 amino acids. The V segment lost 5 bases and the J segment 6 bases; nucleotides outside the gene matches: 6. The germline CDR1 and CDR2 sequences are SQVTM and ANQGSEA. The TCR was taken from a man younger than 35 in good health and CMV-seronegative. This chain links TRBV29-1 with TRBJ1-2; 10 bases line up with TRBD1. The sample comprised PBMCs. CDR3 DNA sequence: TGCAGCGTTCGGACAGGGGGGAGCCATGGCTACACCTTC. Protein: CSVRTGGSHGYTF.